This passage covers 26 T cell receptor beta chains from one sample sequenced in a study of blood T cell repertoires in COVID-19. Data came from immunoSEQ multiplex PCR; TCRdb stores just in-frame clones and leaves some out. This sample has 400,000 to 500,000 clones, with roughly 84% found just once. The sample consisted of PBMCs or T cells enriched from blood (not recorded which). These receptors all come from a young woman who had been exposed to COVID-19.

The chain joins TRBV4-3 to TRBJ1-4, with D unresolved. This CDR3 has 15 amino acids. Trimming pared 0 bases from V and 0 bases from J, leaving 5 bases between. Germline values: CDR1 LGHNA, CDR2 YSLEER. The CDR3 protein is CASSQDQATNEKLFF. CDR3 in DNA: TGCGCCAGCAGCCAAGACCAGGCAACTAATGAAAAACTGTTTTTT.

The chain couples TRBV6-6 to TRBJ2-6, with a weak D call TRBD1 (6 bases). With 4 bases removed from V and 2 bases from J, the gap between germline ends came to 9 bases. This CDR3 spans 15 amino acids. The germline gives CDR1 MNHNY, CDR2 SVGAGI (reference sequence). The chain's CDR3 is CASSLQGAGANVLTF. CDR3 nucleotides: TGTGCCAGCAGTTTACAGGGAGCTGGGGCCAACGTCCTGACTTTC.

The V call is TRBV3-1 (or the pseudogene TRBV3-2), the J call TRBJ1-1; 10 nucleotides match TRBD1. The CDR3 spans 16 residues. The ends lost 4 bases at V and 5 bases at J; junction bases unmatched: 10. The V gene's germline CDR1 is LGHDT and CDR2 YNNKEL (reference sequence). The CDR3: CASSRTPTGGNTEAFF. CDR3 coding DNA: TGTGCCAGCAGCCGCACCCCGACAGGGGGCAATACTGAAGCTTTCTTT.

A single count supports this clone. The J gene is TRBJ1-3, the V gene TRBV4-1, with unresolved D. Germline V CDR1 and CDR2: MGHRA, YSYEKL. V was pared by 0 bases and J by 0 bases, with 9 bases between. This CDR3 is 16 amino acids long. CDR3 protein: CASSQDGGSSGNTIYF. For the CDR3, the DNA is TGCGCCAGCAGCCAAGATGGAGGCAGCTCTGGAAACACCATATATTTT.

The rearrangement joins TRBV7-6 to TRBJ2-3, with 11 bases lining up with TRBD1. V gave up 3 bases and J gave up 3 bases; unmatched junction bases: 5. The CDR3 totals 16 residues. CDR1 and CDR2 from the germline V gene are SGHVS and FNYEAQ. The CDR3 here is CASSFAWDRGTDTQYF. The CDR3 DNA reads TGTGCCAGCAGCTTTGCTTGGGACAGGGGGACAGATACGCAGTATTTT.

The chain couples TRBV5-8 to TRBJ2-7; 9 bases match TRBD2. This CDR3 contains 15 residues. Germline V CDR1 and CDR2: SGHTS, YDEGEE. V gave up 0 bases and J gave up 3 bases; unmatched junction bases: 4. CDR3 sequence (DNA): TGTGCCAGCAGCTTGGCCGTTAGCGGGAGCTACGAGCAGTACTTC. The encoded protein is CASSLAVSGSYEQYF.

The V and J genes are TRBV11-2 and TRBJ1-2, with D possibly TRBD1 on 5 matching bases. Germline CDR1 SGHAT, CDR2 FQNNGV. Trimming removed 5 bases at V and 3 bases at J, with 10 bases between. CDR3 length: 13 amino acids. In DNA, the CDR3 is TGTGCCAGCAGCCCGACAGAGGACTATGGCTACACCTTC. This sequence encodes CASSPTEDYGYTF.

The chain uses TRBV6-4 and TRBJ1-4; no clear D gene. Trimming shortened V by 3 bases and J by 4 bases, and 15 bases separated the two germline ends. Germline V gene lookup returns CDR1 MRHNA and CDR2 SNTAGT. The CDR3 spans 16 residues. The CDR3 region has the DNA TGTGCCAGCAGTGAAGACAAGCGGATACTTAATGAAAAACTGTTTTTT. Its translation is CASSEDKRILNEKLFF.

Turning to this clone: The sample holds other DNA sequences that translate to the same CDR3. The chain employs TRBV9 and TRBJ2-7, with 8 bases identical to TRBD1. With V trimmed by 2 bases and J by 2 bases, 3 bases remained unmatched. Germline lookup yields CDR1 SGDLS and CDR2 YYNGEE. CDR3 length: 14 amino acids. CDR3 nucleotides: TGTGCCAGCAGCGTGGGACAGGAAACCTACGAGCAGTACTTC. Amino acid sequence: CASSVGQETYEQYF.

The rearrangement uses TRBV28 and TRBJ1-2; no definite D call. The germline CDR1 and CDR2 sequences are MDHEN and SYDVKM. V gave up 11 bases and J gave up 8 bases, with 24 bases separating them. The CDR3 is 14 amino acids. The CDR3, as DNA: TGTGCCGGAACTTCCAGCGGGCAGGTCGGCGGCTACACCTTC. Residues: CAGTSSGQVGGYTF.

The V and J genes are TRBV19 and TRBJ2-1, with 7 positions matching TRBD2. Germline CDR1 reads LNHDA; CDR2 reads SQIVND (reference sequence). J gave up 7 bases and V 7 bases, and 7 bases lay outside the gene matches. The CDR3 runs to 13 residues. The CDR3 region is CASTAGVVNEQFF. DNA for the CDR3: TGTGCCAGTACGGCGGGAGTTGTGAATGAGCAGTTCTTC.

The chain carries TRBV5-1 and TRBJ1-6, with D tentatively TRBD1 (5 bases). This CDR3 spans 15 amino acids. V gave up 4 bases and J gave up 5 bases, with 13 bases separating them. The germline gives CDR1 SGHRS, CDR2 YFSETQ. The chain's CDR3 is CASSVDRYNNSPLHF. In DNA, the CDR3 is TGCGCCAGCAGCGTCGACAGATATAATAATTCACCCCTCCACTTT.

V and J are TRBV19 and TRBJ1-5, with TRBD1 as a possible D gene (6 bases). Germline V lookup: CDR1 LNHDA, CDR2 SQIVND (reference sequence). This CDR3 has 16 residues. V was cut by 5 bases and J by 2 bases, with 16 bases left in between. As DNA, the CDR3 is TGTGCCAGTAGTTCGACAGGTTGGAGTGGCAATCAGCCCCAGCATTTT. As protein: CASSSTGWSGNQPQHF.

The V gene is TRBV18, the J gene TRBJ2-7; the match to TRBD1 covers 7 bases. Germline V gene data show CDR1 as KGHSH and CDR2 as LQKENI. Trimming cost V 3 bases and J 3 bases; bases outside gene matches: 8. The CDR3 runs to 15 residues. The CDR3 region has the DNA TGTGCCAGCTCACCCTTCCCGGGACAGTTCTACGAGCAGTACTTC. As protein: CASSPFPGQFYEQYF.

The chain carries TRBV27 and TRBJ1-4, with 8 nucleotides matching TRBD1. Germline CDR1 reads MNHEY; CDR2 reads SMNVEV (reference sequence). V shed 6 bases and J 8 bases; nucleotides not matched to a gene: 11. The length of the CDR3 is 15 residues. The CDR3 DNA sequence: TGTGCCAGCAGGCCCCCGGACAGGGATCACGAAAAACTGTTTTTT. Its translation: CASRPPDRDHEKLFF.

V usage is TRBV6-5 and J usage is TRBJ1-2, with TRBD1 matching over 7 bases. J lost 2 bases, V lost 3 bases, and 3 bases had no gene match. The CDR3 is 14 amino acids. Germline CDR1 reads MNHEY; CDR2 reads SVGAGI. The CDR3 DNA is TGTGCCAGCAGTTATGACAGGGACAACTATGGCTACACCTTC. Translated: CASSYDRDNYGYTF.

This sequence joins TRBV28 and TRBJ2-1, with 11 bases lining up with TRBD1. Trimming at V came to 6 bases and at J to 9 bases, leaving 13 bases not matched to a gene. The CDR3 is 16 amino acids. From germline, CDR1 is MDHEN and CDR2 SYDVKM. In DNA, the CDR3 is TGTGCCAGCAGCGGGACAGGGGGTTTTTTCAAGATTGAGCAGTTCTTC. Translated: CASSGTGGFFKIEQFF.

The chain uses TRBV4-1 and TRBJ1-2; D unresolved. V was pared by 0 bases and J by 8 bases, with 7 bases between. The germline V gene has CDR1 MGHRA and CDR2 YSYEKL. There are 12 residues in the CDR3. CDR3 nucleotide sequence: TGCGCCAGCAGCCAAGATGTATCCGGCTACACCTTC. Its protein product is CASSQDVSGYTF.

This clone was detected a few times. The chain recombines TRBV12-3 or TRBV12-4 with TRBJ2-7; D unclear. The CDR3 is made up of 12 amino acids. The V end was cut by 5 bases, the J end by 6 bases, with 11 bases between. This CDR3 reads CASSELNGEQYF. As DNA, the CDR3 is TGTGCCAGCAGTGAACTGAACGGCGAGCAGTACTTC.

The chain carries TRBV6-5 and TRBJ1-1; TRBD1 agrees at 8 bases. CDR3 length: 16 amino acids. After removal of 0 bases from V and 0 bases from J, the junction contained 3 bases not matched to a gene. Germline values: CDR1 MNHEY, CDR2 SVGAGI. The CDR3 reads CASSYSRQGMNTEAFF. DNA for the CDR3: TGTGCCAGCAGTTACTCGAGACAGGGGATGAACACTGAAGCTTTCTTT.

This chain uses TRBV18 with TRBJ1-3; 8 bases are a match to TRBD1. CDR1 and CDR2 (germline): KGHSH, LQKENI. The CDR3 sequence is 17 residues long. V was pared by 3 bases and J by 0 bases, with 7 bases of the junction left unmatched. The CDR3 loop is CASSPRTGPYSGNTIYF. The CDR3 region has the DNA TGTGCCAGCTCACCCAGGACAGGGCCATACTCTGGAAACACCATATATTTT.

The CDR3 sequence: CASSLVSLAGASYNEQFF. CDR3 DNA: TGTGCCAGCAGCTTAGTGTCGCTAGCGGGGGCATCCTACAATGAGCAGTTCTTC. This chain connects TRBV7-9 to TRBJ2-1, with 10 bases lining up with TRBD2. Unmatched junction bases numbered 7, after V lost 1 base and J lost 1 base. This CDR3 spans 18 amino acids. Germline lookup yields CDR1 SEHNR and CDR2 FQNEAQ (reference sequence).

The chain links TRBV5-1 to TRBJ2-3; 7 bases align to TRBD1. The CDR3 length is 15 residues. Germline loops: CDR1 SGHRS, CDR2 YFSETQ. The trim removed 7 bases at V and 0 bases at J, leaving 8 bases unmatched. Here the CDR3 reads CASSATGSSTDTQYF. The CDR3 region has the DNA TGCGCCAGCTCCGCGACAGGGTCCAGCACAGATACGCAGTATTTT.

The rearrangement uses TRBV14 and TRBJ2-7; 9 nucleotides agree with TRBD1. Germline CDR1 is SGHDN and CDR2 is FVKESK. CDR3 length: 15 residues. Trimming removed 1 base from V and 3 bases from J; junction bases left unmatched: 4. The CDR3 is CASSQGNRGLYEQYF. CDR3 nucleotide sequence: TGTGCCAGCAGCCAAGGTAACAGGGGGCTCTACGAGCAGTACTTC. The entire variable domain, with the rest obtained from reference TRBV14 and TRBJ2-7, is as follows: EAGVTQFPSHSVIEKGQTVTLRCDPISGHDNLYWYRRVMGKEIKFLLHFVKESKQDESGMPNNRFLAERTGGTYSTLKVQPAELEDSGVYFCASSQGNRGLYEQYFGPGTRLTVT.

The V and J genes are TRBV10-2 and TRBJ1-1; D is unresolved. The CDR3 is 16 amino acids. V was pared by 5 bases and J by 1 base, with 17 bases between. CDR1 and CDR2 from the germline V gene are WSHSY and SAAADI. CDR3 nucleotides: TGCGCCAGCAGTCAAAGAGACACCTCCCGGAACACTGAAGCTTTCTTT. Protein: CASSQRDTSRNTEAFF.

The CDR3 sequence is CASSYSPGGPGELFF. The CDR3 nucleotides read TGTGCCAGCAGTTACTCGCCGGGAGGGCCCGGGGAGCTGTTTTTT. J is TRBJ2-2 and V is TRBV6-5; 8 bases align to TRBD2. The V gene's germline CDR1 is MNHEY and CDR2 SVGAGI. The trim removed 0 bases at V and 6 bases at J, leaving 3 bases unmatched. The CDR3 loop spans 15 amino acids.